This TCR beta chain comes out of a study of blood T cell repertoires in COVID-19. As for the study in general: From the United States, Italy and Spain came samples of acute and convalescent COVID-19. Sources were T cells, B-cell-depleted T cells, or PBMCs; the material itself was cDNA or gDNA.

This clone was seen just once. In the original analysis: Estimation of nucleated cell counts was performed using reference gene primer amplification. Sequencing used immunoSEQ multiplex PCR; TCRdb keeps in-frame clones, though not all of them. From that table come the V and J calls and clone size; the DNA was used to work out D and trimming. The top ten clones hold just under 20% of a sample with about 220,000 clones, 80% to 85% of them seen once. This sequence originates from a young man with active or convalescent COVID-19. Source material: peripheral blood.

CDR3 protein: CASSLAGASGIVNEQFF. The CDR3 coding sequence is TGCGCCAGCAGCTTGGCCGGGGCTAGCGGGATTGTCAATGAGCAGTTCTTC. This chain uses TRBV5-1 with TRBJ2-1, with TRBD2 matching over 9 bases. Trimming removed 0 bases from V and 6 bases from J; junction bases left unmatched: 10. Germline CDR1 is SGHRS and CDR2 is YFSETQ. The CDR3 totals 17 residues.